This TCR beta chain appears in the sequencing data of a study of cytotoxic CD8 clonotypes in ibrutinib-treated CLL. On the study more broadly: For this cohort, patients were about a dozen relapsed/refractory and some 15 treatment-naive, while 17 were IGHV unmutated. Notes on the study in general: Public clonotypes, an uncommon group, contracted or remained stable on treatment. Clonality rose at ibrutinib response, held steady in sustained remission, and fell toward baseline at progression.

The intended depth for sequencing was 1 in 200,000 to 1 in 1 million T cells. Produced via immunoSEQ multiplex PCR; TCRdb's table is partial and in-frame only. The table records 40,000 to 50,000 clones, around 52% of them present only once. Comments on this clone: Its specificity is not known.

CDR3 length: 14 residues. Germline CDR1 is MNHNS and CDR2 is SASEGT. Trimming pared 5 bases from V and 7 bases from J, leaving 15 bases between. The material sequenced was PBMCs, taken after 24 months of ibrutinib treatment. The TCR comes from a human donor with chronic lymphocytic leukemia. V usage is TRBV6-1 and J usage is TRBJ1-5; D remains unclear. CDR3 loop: CASSIDGFGQPQHF. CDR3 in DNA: TGTGCCAGCAGTATCGACGGGTTCGGGCAGCCCCAGCATTTT.